The sequence of this T cell receptor (beta chain) was determined in a study of cytomegalovirus exposure and HLA in healthy donors. Study-wide results and limits: Most TCR sequences were rare, but some public TCRs occurred in many donors. A later analysis found common viral pathogens apparently linked to several of the most significant clusters. Later, TCR association rates were found to vary by HLA locus, highest for DRB1 and lowest for HLA-C.

A word on this clone: The antigen is undetermined.

Between the trimmed V and J ends, which lost 1 base and 6 bases, there was a span of 12 bases. CDR1 is KGHSH and CDR2 is LQKENI in the germline V gene. This CDR3 has 15 residues. The PCR made use of 60 Vbeta and 13 Jbeta primers. Libraries were prepared by immunoSEQ multiplex PCR; TCRdb keeps only in-frame clonotypes and omits some of them. The table shows more than 150,000 clones, with 77% occurring only once. The rearrangement joins TRBV18 to TRBJ2-2; D might be TRBD1 (6 bases). The sequenced sample consisted of PBMCs. This TCR derives from a man aged 18-30 years in good health and CMV-seronegative. This CDR3 is CASSPRQDAAGELFF. The CDR3 coding sequence is TGTGCCAGCTCACCACGACAGGACGCAGCCGGGGAGCTGTTTTTT. Full variable domain (outside the CDR3, taken from reference TRBV18 and TRBJ2-2): NAGVMQNPRHLVRRRGQEARLRCSPMKGHSHVYWYRQLPEEGLKFMVYLQKENIIDESGMPKERFSAEFPKEGPSILRIQQVVRGDSAAYFCASSPRQDAAGELFFGEGSRLTVL.